These 12 T cell receptor beta chains were sequenced from one sample in a study of tissue T cells after allogeneic stem cell transplantation (dated by TCRdb to 2021 to 2024). Libraries were prepared through the immunoSEQ multiplex PCR assay. Drawn from immuneACCESS, this table holds only the in-frame rearrangements with V and J called that TCRdb kept. Clones are partly lost; checked studies trace under half to an unresolved V gene and leave the rest unexplained. This sample gives approximately 7,500 clones in total; 36% of them show up just once. The top ten constitute more than 6% of the sample. The sample's time point label is to be understood as: mouse harvest day 14 after allogeneic transplant. Each mouse graft consisted of 10^7 T-cell-depleted bone marrow cells plus 10^6 splenic CD5+ T cells and was given by tail vein injection. The sample comprised skin. Source of these receptors: a female BALB/c mouse given C57BL/6 T cells with graft-versus-host disease after an allogeneic hematopoietic cell transplant.

By share, this clone ranks as large. Mouse gene names and germline throughout. The CDR3 goes on 1 residue after the read ends, and that part is filled in from the germline J gene. V is TRBV13-3 and J is TRBJ1-2, with D perhaps matching TRBD1 (5 bases). V was clipped by 5 bases and J by 0 bases, with 14 bases between them. The CDR3 sequence is 15 residues long. Germline V gene sequence: CDR1 NNHDY, CDR2 SYVADS. Partial CDR3 DNA: TGTGCCAGCAGCCTAGGGACCGATGCAAACTCCGACTACACC. Its translation: CASSLGTDANSDYT. The complete CDR3 sequence is CASSLGTDANSDYTF.

This clone was seen a handful of times. Any gene name here is a mouse gene name. The read halts 1 residue ahead of the CDR3 end, with the missing end drawn from the germline J gene. This chain joins TRBV13-2 and TRBJ2-3, with unresolved D. The CDR3 totals 14 residues. The V gene's germline CDR1 is NNHNN and CDR2 SYGAGS (reference sequence). Trimming removed 0 bases at V and 0 bases at J, with 5 bases between. The CDR3 reads CASGDEHSAETLYF. The sequenced CDR3 bases are TGTGCCAGCGGTGATGAACATAGTGCAGAAACGCTGTAT.

As concerns this clone: Gene labels here are mouse ones. The CDR3 here is CASSLGTVNTEVFF. The DNA read from the CDR3 is TGTGCCAGCAGTCTGGGGACAGTAAACACAGAAGTCTTC. The chain recombines TRBV26 with TRBJ1-1, with 7 bases identical to TRBD1. The CDR3 extends 1 residue past the end of the read, so its final part is completed from the germline J gene. Trimming removed 2 bases from V and 1 base from J; junction bases left unmatched: 1. Germline loops: CDR1 KGHPV, CDR2 FQNQEV (reference sequence). CDR3 length equals 14 residues.

This clone was counted between two and nine times. Germline and genes: mouse. The read gets to within 1 residue of the CDR3 end, and the germline J gene fills in the rest. The chain couples TRBV19 to TRBJ1-4; perhaps TRBD1 as D (6 bases). V was shortened by 4 bases and J by 4 bases, with 14 bases between the two germline ends. The CDR3 is 15 amino acids. The germline V gene has CDR1 FNHDT and CDR2 SITEND (reference sequence). CDR3 DNA, as far as it was read: TGTGCCAGCAGTCCCTCCGGGACAATCAACGAAAGATTATTT. It yields the protein CASSPSGTINERLF. The complete CDR3 protein is CASSPSGTINERLFF.

In this sample, this clone is medium-sized. Genes and germline are mouse. The DNA ends 1 residue before the CDR3 does, and the rest of the CDR3 is filled in from the germline J gene. The V call is TRBV23, the J call TRBJ2-2. This CDR3 is 15 amino acids long. The germline CDR1 and CDR2 sequences are KGHTA and FQNQQP. The part of the CDR3 DNA that was read is TGCTCCAGCAGTCAAAGGGCAGCAAACACCGGGCAGCTCTAC. Translating gives CSSSQRAANTGQLY. In full, the CDR3 reads CSSSQRAANTGQLYF.

Concerning this clone: Genes here carry mouse names. The CDR3 is cut off 1 residue early in the read; its end comes from the germline J gene. In the same sample, other DNA sequences code for this CDR3. This chain uses TRBV26 with TRBJ2-7, with D maybe TRBD1 (6 bases). The CDR3 totals 13 residues. Germline-derived CDR1 and CDR2 are KGHPV and FQNQEV (reference sequence). V was cut by 2 bases and J by 3 bases, with 8 bases left in between. The CDR3 bases that were read are TGTGCCAGCAGTCTGCGGGACAACTATGAACAGTAC. This encodes CASSLRDNYEQY. The entire CDR3 protein reads CASSLRDNYEQYF.

On this clone itself: Mouse names are used for the genes. The CDR3 end is not reached by the read, which stops 1 residue before it; the germline J gene fills it in. V is TRBV26 and J is TRBJ2-7; no clear D gene. Germline V gene data show CDR1 as KGHPV and CDR2 as FQNQEV (reference sequence). The CDR3 is made up of 13 amino acids. Trimming shortened V by 2 bases and J by 0 bases, and 5 bases separated the two germline ends. The chain's CDR3 is CASSLGNSYEQYF. CDR3 DNA (partial): TGTGCCAGCAGTCTGGGCAACTCCTATGAACAGTAC.

About this clone itself: Mouse gene names apply. The read terminates 1 residue ahead of where the CDR3 ends, so the germline J gene completes it. This chain joins TRBV4 and TRBJ2-4; D possibly corresponds to TRBD2 (6 bases). This CDR3 comprises 14 residues. Germline-derived CDR1 and CDR2 are LGHDT and YNNKQL (reference sequence). Trimming took 3 bases from V and 4 from J, leaving 11 bases between them. CDR3 sequence: CASSYPWGKNTLYF. Incomplete CDR3 DNA: TGTGCCAGCAGCTATCCCTGGGGTAAAAACACCTTGTAC.

This clone is judged large. Gene names and germline refer to mouse. The covered CDR3 bases are TGTGCCTGGAGTCTACTCGGGACTGGGGGATTTGAACAGTAC. Translated: CAWSLLGTGGFEQY. The full CDR3 protein is CAWSLLGTGGFEQYF. The genes are TRBV31 and TRBJ2-7, with 11 bases identical to TRBD2. Read coverage stops 1 residue before the CDR3 terminus; the germline J gene supplies the remainder. Germline-derived CDR1 and CDR2 are GKSSPN and SITVG. V gave up 0 bases and J gave up 6 bases; unmatched junction bases: 7. The CDR3 length is 15 residues.

The count of this clone is one. Genes and germline come from the mouse. The CDR3 end falls 1 residue outside the read, so it is completed with the germline J gene. V and J are TRBV13-1 and TRBJ2-7, with D possibly matching TRBD1 (6 bases). The V end was cut by 1 base, the J end by 6 bases, with 8 bases between. CDR1 NSHNY and CDR2 SYGAGN come from the germline V gene. This CDR3 has 12 residues. CDR3 DNA (partial): TGTGCCAGCAGTGATTCAGGGGTTGAACAGTAC. Translated: CASSDSGVEQY. The entire CDR3 is CASSDSGVEQYF.

Details on this clone: Genes here carry mouse names. The read is 1 residue too short to cover the CDR3 end, so that end is filled in from the germline J gene. The V and J genes are TRBV26 and TRBJ2-3; D unclear. This CDR3 comprises 13 residues. The germline V gene has CDR1 KGHPV and CDR2 FQNQEV (reference sequence). Trimming took off 6 bases at V and 0 bases at J, with 7 bases between the two ends. This CDR3 is CASRGLSAETLYF. The CDR3 bases that were read are TGTGCCAGCAGGGGTCTTAGTGCAGAAACGCTGTAT.

As concerns this clone: Gene names refer to mouse genes. The CDR3 end lies 1 residue beyond the end of the read and is filled in from the germline J gene. The chain uses TRBV2 and TRBJ2-5; TRBD2 agrees at 7 bases. The CDR3 is 16 amino acids. The J segment lost 1 base and the V segment lost 0 bases, leaving 4 bases of the junction unmatched. The V gene's germline CDR1 is LGHNA and CDR2 YSYQKL. CDR3 bases read: TGTGCCAGCAGCCAAGAGCGCTGGGGGTACCAAGACACCCAGTAC. Its translation is CASSQERWGYQDTQY. The whole CDR3 region reads CASSQERWGYQDTQYF.